Listed here is a single T cell receptor beta chain. The antigen is unknown. This entry is derived from a study of OX40 agonist ivuxolimab in advanced cancers. Study observations and caveats: Averaging showed that CD8+ T cells had more expanded clones than CD4+ did.

The table came from immunoSEQ multiplex PCR; TCRdb's copy has only in-frame clones and leaves some out. The sample records 95,000 to 150,000 clones, just over 90% being singletons. Germline CDR1 reads SGHAT; CDR2 reads FQDESV (reference sequence). The germline V and J ends were trimmed by 3 bases and 4 bases, with 16 bases remaining between them. This CDR3 has 16 amino acids. The chain uses TRBV11-1 and TRBJ2-1, with D possibly called TRBD1 or TRBD2 (6 bases each). The sequencing used CD4+ or CD8+ T cells sorted from blood, collected in a trial of the OX40 agonist ivuxolimab. The source of this sequence is an adult with an advanced solid tumor such as melanoma, head and neck, liver or kidney cancer. In nucleotides, the CDR3 is TGTGCCAGCAGCTTTAGTGGGGGGCTGAGTTACAATGAGCAGTTCTTC. It encodes CASSFSGGLSYNEQFF.